This T cell receptor beta chain was found in a study of response to subunit inactivated influenza vaccine. Study-wide results and limits: Each seasonal influenza vaccination recruits few new T cells, the authors suggested.

One entry per CDR3 protein, called by TCRdb with MiXCR from the RT-PCR reads. The sample lists some 500,000 distinct CDR3 sequences; roughly 23% were seen once. V was cut by 3 bases and J by 4 bases, with 16 bases left in between. Germline V gene data show CDR1 as MNHEY and CDR2 as SMNVEV (reference sequence). The CDR3 sequence is 15 residues long. Comment on this clonotype: What it binds is unknown.

This chain connects TRBV27 to TRBJ2-7; D assignment may be TRBD1 or TRBD2 (6 bases each). This TCR derives from a man aged 45 to 65 who received an inactivated influenza vaccine. Source: CD4+ T cells sorted from PBMCs, taken 5 days after vaccination. The CDR3 here is CASSFKPRGAYEQYF. Here the CDR3 DNA reads TGTGCCAGCAGTTTTAAGCCGAGGGGGGCTTACGAGCAGTACTTC.